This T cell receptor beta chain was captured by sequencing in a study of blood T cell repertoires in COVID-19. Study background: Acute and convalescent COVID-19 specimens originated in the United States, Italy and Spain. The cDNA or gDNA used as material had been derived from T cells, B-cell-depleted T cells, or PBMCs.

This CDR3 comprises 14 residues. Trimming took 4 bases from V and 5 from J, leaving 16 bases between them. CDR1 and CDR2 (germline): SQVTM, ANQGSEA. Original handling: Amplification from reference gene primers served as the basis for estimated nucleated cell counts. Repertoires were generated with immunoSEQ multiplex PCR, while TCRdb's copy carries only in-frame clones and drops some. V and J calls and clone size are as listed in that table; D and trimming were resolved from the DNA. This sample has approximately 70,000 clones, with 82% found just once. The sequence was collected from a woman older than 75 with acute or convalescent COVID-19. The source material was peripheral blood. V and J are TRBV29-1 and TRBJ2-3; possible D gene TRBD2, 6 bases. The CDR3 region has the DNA TGCAGCGTTGTGGAACTCCGGAGGGAAGATACGCAGTATTTT. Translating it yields CSVVELRREDTQYF.